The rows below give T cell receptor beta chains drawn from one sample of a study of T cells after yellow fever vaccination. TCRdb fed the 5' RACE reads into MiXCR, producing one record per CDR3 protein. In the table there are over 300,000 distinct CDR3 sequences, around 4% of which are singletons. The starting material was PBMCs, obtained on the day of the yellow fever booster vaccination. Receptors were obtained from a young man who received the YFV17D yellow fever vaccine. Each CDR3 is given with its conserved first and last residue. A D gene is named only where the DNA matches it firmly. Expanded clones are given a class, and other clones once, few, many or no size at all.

cdr3_nt: TGTGCCAGCAGTTTTACACCGGGCCTAGGGGGGAAAACCGGGGAGCTGTTTTTT
cdr3_aa: CASSFTPGLGGKTGELFF
j_call: TRBJ2-2
d_call: .
clone_size: many
v_call: TRBV27

cdr3_nt: TGTGCCAGCAGCATGGCCGGGACTAGCGGTTCCTACGAGCAGTACTTC
cdr3_aa: CASSMAGTSGSYEQYF
j_call: TRBJ2-7
d_call: TRBD2
clone_size: few
v_call: TRBV7-2

cdr3_nt: TGTGCCAGCAGTTACTCGACCAGTCCTTTGGGACAGACCCAGTACTTC
cdr3_aa: CASSYSTSPLGQTQYF
j_call: TRBJ2-5
d_call: .
clone_size: many
v_call: TRBV6-5

cdr3_nt: TGTGCCAGCAGCCCCACTTTAGACAGAGGCTACACCTTC
cdr3_aa: CASSPTLDRGYTF
j_call: TRBJ1-2
d_call: .
clone_size: many
v_call: TRBV7-9

cdr3_nt: TGCGCCAGTTCGGGACAGTACCAAGAGACCCAGTACTTC
cdr3_aa: CASSGQYQETQYF
j_call: TRBJ2-5
d_call: TRBD1
clone_size: many
v_call: TRBV5-1

cdr3_nt: TGTGCCACCGGGACGGACCATACCACCGGGGAGCTGTTTTTT
cdr3_aa: CATGTDHTTGELFF
j_call: TRBJ2-2
d_call: .
clone_size: .
v_call: TRBV24-1

cdr3_nt: TGTGCTAGCAGCCTAGGTACAGGGCTTGATACGCAGTATTTT
cdr3_aa: CASSLGTGLDTQYF
j_call: TRBJ2-3
d_call: .
clone_size: many
v_call: TRBV7-7

cdr3_nt: TGTGCCAGCAGTTTCCTCGGGGGGGGCACCGGGGAGCTGTTTTTT
cdr3_aa: CASSFLGGGTGELFF
j_call: TRBJ2-2
d_call: TRBD2
clone_size: few
v_call: TRBV12-3/TRBV12-4

cdr3_nt: TGTGCCAGCAGCTTAGCTAGGACACGGACCAATGAAAAACTGTTTTTT
cdr3_aa: CASSLARTRTNEKLFF
j_call: TRBJ1-4
d_call: .
clone_size: few
v_call: TRBV7-2

cdr3_nt: TGCAGTGCTAGCGGGATCGCTTATAATGAGCAGTTCTTC
cdr3_aa: CSASGIAYNEQFF
j_call: TRBJ2-1
d_call: .
clone_size: once
v_call: TRBV20-1

cdr3_nt: TGTGCCAGCAGTCAGCAGGGTCTGGTTAATGAAAAACTGTTTTTT
cdr3_aa: CASSQQGLVNEKLFF
j_call: TRBJ1-4
d_call: .
clone_size: few
v_call: TRBV28

cdr3_nt: TGTGCCAGCAGCCCGGACAGGAAATATGGCTACACCTTC
cdr3_aa: CASSPDRKYGYTF
j_call: TRBJ1-2
d_call: TRBD1
clone_size: few
v_call: TRBV5-6

cdr3_nt: TGCGCCAGCAGCGTGGACAGGGGGTGGACCACTGAAGCTTTCTTT
cdr3_aa: CASSVDRGWTTEAFF
j_call: TRBJ1-1
d_call: TRBD1
clone_size: .
v_call: TRBV5-1

cdr3_nt: TGTGCCAGCAGCTTCTCGGACAGGGATTCTGAAGCTTTCTTT
cdr3_aa: CASSFSDRDSEAFF
j_call: TRBJ1-1
d_call: TRBD1
clone_size: many
v_call: TRBV5-6

cdr3_nt: TGCGCCAGCAGCTTGGGGTCTTCGTACAGCCGAGATCCTGGGGTGACCACTGAAGCTTTCTTT
cdr3_aa: CASSLGSSYSRDPGVTTEAFF
j_call: TRBJ1-1
d_call: .
clone_size: many
v_call: TRBV5-1

cdr3_nt: TGCAGTGCTTCTTTAGAACCGGGACTAGTAAGAGATACGCAGTATTTT
cdr3_aa: CSASLEPGLVRDTQYF
j_call: TRBJ2-3
d_call: TRBD2
clone_size: .
v_call: TRBV20-1

cdr3_nt: TGCAGCGTTGAAGATGGGAGGGGGGGCCTCCATGAGCAGTTCTTC
cdr3_aa: CSVEDGRGGLHEQFF
j_call: TRBJ2-1
d_call: .
clone_size: .
v_call: TRBV29-1

cdr3_nt: TGTGCCAGCAGCTTGGAAGTGGGCTACAATGAGCAGTTCTTC
cdr3_aa: CASSLEVGYNEQFF
j_call: TRBJ2-1
d_call: .
clone_size: many
v_call: TRBV7-8

cdr3_nt: TGTGCCAGCACTCTCAACACCGGGGAGCTGTTTTTT
cdr3_aa: CASTLNTGELFF
j_call: TRBJ2-2
d_call: .
clone_size: few
v_call: TRBV2

cdr3_nt: TGTGCCAGCAGCGCCGGGTGGGCCTCCACAGATACGCAGTATTTT
cdr3_aa: CASSAGWASTDTQYF
j_call: TRBJ2-3
d_call: .
clone_size: many
v_call: TRBV9

cdr3_nt: TGCAGTGCTCCCAGTGCCTCCTATAATTCACCCCTCCACTTT
cdr3_aa: CSAPSASYNSPLHF
j_call: TRBJ1-6
d_call: .
clone_size: .
v_call: TRBV20-1

cdr3_nt: TGTGCCAGCTCAGTAACCGGGACATCGAATCAGCCCCAGCATTTT
cdr3_aa: CASSVTGTSNQPQHF
j_call: TRBJ1-5
d_call: .
clone_size: many
v_call: TRBV18

cdr3_nt: TGTGCCAGCAGCGTACAGTTGGGTACCTCCTACGAGCAGTACTTC
cdr3_aa: CASSVQLGTSYEQYF
j_call: TRBJ2-7
d_call: .
clone_size: many
v_call: TRBV27

cdr3_nt: TGTGCCAGCAGCACTCACAGGGGGCAGAGTAACACTGAAGCTTTCTTT
cdr3_aa: CASSTHRGQSNTEAFF
j_call: TRBJ1-1
d_call: TRBD1
clone_size: many
v_call: TRBV7-2

cdr3_nt: TGCGCCAGCAGCTTGGGGCTAGCGGGGGGCCGCACAGATACGCAGTATTTT
cdr3_aa: CASSLGLAGGRTDTQYF
j_call: TRBJ2-3
d_call: TRBD2
clone_size: many
v_call: TRBV5-1

cdr3_nt: TGTGCCAGCAGTAGACAGGGAGGCGGCTACACCTTC
cdr3_aa: CASSRQGGGYTF
j_call: TRBJ1-2
d_call: TRBD1
clone_size: many
v_call: TRBV12-3/TRBV12-4

cdr3_nt: TGCGCCAGCAGCTTGTCTACAGGGGGGGATCAGCCCCAGCATTTT
cdr3_aa: CASSLSTGGDQPQHF
j_call: TRBJ1-5
d_call: TRBD1
clone_size: many
v_call: TRBV5-1

cdr3_nt: TGCGCCAGCAGCTTGCGTTACACCCAACGCTTGGCCCGGGAGACCCAGTACTTC
cdr3_aa: CASSLRYTQRLARETQYF
j_call: TRBJ2-5
d_call: .
clone_size: many
v_call: TRBV5-1

cdr3_nt: TGCGCCAGCAGCCAAGTTCAGGGGGTTATCACTGAAGCTTTCTTT
cdr3_aa: CASSQVQGVITEAFF
j_call: TRBJ1-1
d_call: TRBD1
clone_size: many
v_call: TRBV4-1

cdr3_nt: TGTGCCAGCAGCTTGGGTCCCGAGGCGGAGACCCAGTACTTC
cdr3_aa: CASSLGPEAETQYF
j_call: TRBJ2-5
d_call: .
clone_size: many
v_call: TRBV5-4

cdr3_nt: TGCAGTGCTAGGATACAGTATCAGCCCCAGCATTTT
cdr3_aa: CSARIQYQPQHF
j_call: TRBJ1-5
d_call: .
clone_size: many
v_call: TRBV20-1

cdr3_nt: TGTGCCAGCAGCGTAGAGGGACTAGCCCGAGAGACCCAGTACTTC
cdr3_aa: CASSVEGLARETQYF
j_call: TRBJ2-5
d_call: TRBD2
clone_size: .
v_call: TRBV9

cdr3_nt: TGTGCCAGCAAGTCCGAGCAGTACTTC
cdr3_aa: CASKSEQYF
j_call: TRBJ2-7
d_call: .
clone_size: many
v_call: TRBV6-4

cdr3_nt: TGTGCCAGCAGCTTTAACAATGAGCAGTTCTTC
cdr3_aa: CASSFNNEQFF
j_call: TRBJ2-1
d_call: .
clone_size: few
v_call: TRBV5-6

cdr3_nt: TGTGCCAGCTGGCCTTCCAGGCTGTCCTCCTACGAGCAGTACTTC
cdr3_aa: CASWPSRLSSYEQYF
j_call: TRBJ2-7
d_call: .
clone_size: .
v_call: TRBV5-5

cdr3_nt: TGCGCCAGCAGCCAAGTAGCAGGAGGCCTCTATGGCTACACCTTC
cdr3_aa: CASSQVAGGLYGYTF
j_call: TRBJ1-2
d_call: .
clone_size: .
v_call: TRBV4-3

cdr3_nt: TGCAGTGCCGGGATTACTGGCACAGATACGCAGTATTTT
cdr3_aa: CSAGITGTDTQYF
j_call: TRBJ2-3
d_call: .
clone_size: .
v_call: TRBV20-1

cdr3_nt: TGTGCCAGCAGCCAGCGGGGTGTGGAGCAGTTCTTC
cdr3_aa: CASSQRGVEQFF
j_call: TRBJ2-1
d_call: TRBD2
clone_size: many
v_call: TRBV12-3/TRBV12-4

cdr3_nt: TGTGCCAGCAGTTTCGGGGGGCACAGCAATCAGCCCCAGCATTTT
cdr3_aa: CASSFGGHSNQPQHF
j_call: TRBJ1-5
d_call: .
clone_size: many
v_call: TRBV28

cdr3_nt: TGCAGCGCTCGGGAAATGAACATTCAGTACTTC
cdr3_aa: CSAREMNIQYF
j_call: TRBJ2-4
d_call: .
clone_size: many
v_call: TRBV29-1

cdr3_nt: TGCGCCAGCAGTGAGTTCCCTGGGACAGGGGGCAATGAGCAGTTCTTC
cdr3_aa: CASSEFPGTGGNEQFF
j_call: TRBJ2-1
d_call: TRBD1
clone_size: many
v_call: TRBV10-1

cdr3_nt: TGCGCCAGCAGCCCCCCCGGAATCGGGGGCCTCGGGACCCAGTACTTC
cdr3_aa: CASSPPGIGGLGTQYF
j_call: TRBJ2-5
d_call: .
clone_size: few
v_call: TRBV5-1

cdr3_nt: TGTGCCAGCATGGGGAGCGGCACCGGGGAGCTGATTTTT
cdr3_aa: CASMGSGTGELIF
j_call: TRBJ2-2
d_call: .
clone_size: .
v_call: TRBV3-1

cdr3_nt: TGTGCCAGCAGCTTATGGGCCGTGGAGACCCAGTACTTC
cdr3_aa: CASSLWAVETQYF
j_call: TRBJ2-5
d_call: .
clone_size: many
v_call: TRBV5-5

cdr3_nt: TGTGCCAGCAGCCTGGGGGGGACAGGGCGCGAAAAACTGTTTTTT
cdr3_aa: CASSLGGTGREKLFF
j_call: TRBJ1-4
d_call: TRBD1
clone_size: many
v_call: TRBV5-4

cdr3_nt: TGTGCCAGCAGCCAACTGGGGTCGGGGACCTATGGCTACACCTTC
cdr3_aa: CASSQLGSGTYGYTF
j_call: TRBJ1-2
d_call: .
clone_size: few
v_call: TRBV3-1

cdr3_nt: TGCGCCAGCAGCCAAGCTGTTTCTAGCGGGAAGAGCTCCTACAATGAGCAGTTCTTC
cdr3_aa: CASSQAVSSGKSSYNEQFF
j_call: TRBJ2-1
d_call: TRBD2
clone_size: .
v_call: TRBV4-1

cdr3_nt: TGTGCCAGCTCACCAGCACTTCCTAGCACAGATACGCAGTATTTT
cdr3_aa: CASSPALPSTDTQYF
j_call: TRBJ2-3
d_call: .
clone_size: many
v_call: TRBV18

cdr3_nt: TGTGCCAGCAGTTCAAGAGATAGCAATCAGCCCCAGCATTTT
cdr3_aa: CASSSRDSNQPQHF
j_call: TRBJ1-5
d_call: .
clone_size: few
v_call: TRBV6-5

cdr3_nt: TGTGCCAGCAGTGCCGAGACTAGCGGGGGGAATGAGCAGTTCTTC
cdr3_aa: CASSAETSGGNEQFF
j_call: TRBJ2-1
d_call: TRBD2
clone_size: .
v_call: TRBV12-3/TRBV12-4

cdr3_nt: TGTGCCAGCAGCCCTAGCGGGAACACCGGGGAGCTGTTTTTT
cdr3_aa: CASSPSGNTGELFF
j_call: TRBJ2-2
d_call: TRBD2
clone_size: few
v_call: TRBV7-2

cdr3_nt: TGTGCCAGAAGGATAGCGGCGATTAATGAAAAACTGTTTTTT
cdr3_aa: CARRIAAINEKLFF
j_call: TRBJ1-4
d_call: .
clone_size: .
v_call: TRBV18

cdr3_nt: TGTGCCACCAGCGTTCGTTCGGGGCTGTTATATAATTCACCCCTCCACTTT
cdr3_aa: CATSVRSGLLYNSPLHF
j_call: TRBJ1-6
d_call: .
clone_size: many
v_call: TRBV15